This T cell receptor (beta chain) was identified in a study of brain T cells in children with intractable seizures. General observations from the study: Patients' HCMV serostatus was unknown; virus specificity rests on CDR3 similarity alone.

Sequencing was limited to surgery cases with top T cell transcript signatures in brain tissue. Before surgery, patients took at least one anti-epileptic drug. Turning to this clone: Antigen unknown.

CDR3 size: 15 residues. The ends were cut back, 2 bases at V and 10 bases at J, with 16 bases in the middle. Germline CDR1 SGHKS, CDR2 YYEKEE (reference sequence). Here immunoSEQ multiplex PCR was the method, and the copy in TCRdb shows in-frame clones only, minus some. This table has tens of thousands of clones, 90% to 95% appearing once. This clonotype was sampled from a boy aged 10-17 years with focal cortical dysplasia and intractable seizures. This material consisted of peripheral blood, taken at surgery. The V and J genes are TRBV5-5 and TRBJ1-6, with D possibly TRBD1 on 5 matching bases. Here the CDR3 reads CASSFQLGVGSPLHF. The CDR3 DNA follows: TGTGCCAGCAGCTTTCAGTTGGGGGTTGGATCACCCCTCCACTTT.